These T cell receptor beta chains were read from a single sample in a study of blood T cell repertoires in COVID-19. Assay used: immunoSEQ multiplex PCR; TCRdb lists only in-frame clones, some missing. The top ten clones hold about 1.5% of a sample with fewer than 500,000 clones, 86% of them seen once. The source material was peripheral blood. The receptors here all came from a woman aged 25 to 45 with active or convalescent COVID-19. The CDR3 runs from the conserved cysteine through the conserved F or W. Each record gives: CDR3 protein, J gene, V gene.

CSVEDPGQGNYGYTF TRBJ1-2 TRBV29-1
CASSQDEGADTEAFF TRBJ1-1 TRBV3-1/TRBV3-2
CASSHGGRGIRKSSYNEQFF TRBJ2-1 TRBV4-1
CSVPRLQETQYF TRBJ2-5 TRBV29-1
CASRPRTDSYEQYF TRBJ2-7 TRBV6-5
CASSQVGAGPFTGELFF TRBJ2-2 TRBV3-1/TRBV3-2
CATSRNSGNTIYF TRBJ1-3 TRBV15
CASSLGTTRTDTQYF TRBJ2-3 TRBV7-2
CASSLNRGNTEAFF TRBJ1-1 TRBV7-2
CASSPSGRGELGETQYF TRBJ2-5 TRBV11-3
CASSSGEYTEAFF TRBJ1-1 TRBV18
CATSAGGLAGGIDTQYF TRBJ2-3 TRBV24-1
CATSSGSLSDQPQHF TRBJ1-5 TRBV10-2
CASSVSGERMRTEAFF TRBJ1-1 TRBV6-4
CASSTQGAAGELFF TRBJ2-2 TRBV19
CASSEGGTGFWNGYTF TRBJ1-2 TRBV6-1
CASSPPGGNTIYF TRBJ1-3 TRBV2
CASRGVGANTEAFF TRBJ1-1 TRBV18
CASGRASGPFEEGQYF TRBJ2-7 TRBV9
CASSQTGSETQYF TRBJ2-5 TRBV4-1
CASSLYQGMNTEAFF TRBJ1-1 TRBV5-1
CASSMEGFYEQYF TRBJ2-7 TRBV19
CSVMTSGKYEQYF TRBJ2-7 TRBV29-1
CASSQDINTIYF TRBJ1-3 TRBV3-1/TRBV3-2
CASSSDSGTGFTEAFF TRBJ1-1 TRBV5-1
CASSYRLGGGHEQFF TRBJ2-1 TRBV7-2
CASSLVSGVDEKLFF TRBJ1-4 TRBV5-6
CASSVGTGATEAFF TRBJ1-1 TRBV11-2
CASSRTATNEKLFF TRBJ1-4 TRBV6-5
CASRDRDSYQPQHF TRBJ1-5 TRBV19
CASAKPWGEETQYF TRBJ2-5 TRBV12-5
CASRGDSLNYGYTF TRBJ1-2 TRBV2
CASSLGASGNTIYF TRBJ1-3 TRBV13
CASSETGGGNQPQHF TRBJ1-5 TRBV6-1
CASSRTVSNQPQHF TRBJ1-5 TRBV2
CASSSELDTQYF TRBJ2-3 TRBV7-6
CASSSREFYNEQFF TRBJ2-1 TRBV5-1
CASSLDGQNANYGYTF TRBJ1-2 TRBV5-1
CASSNYMVAGAGELFF TRBJ2-2 TRBV7-6
CASSFFAGAYEQYF TRBJ2-7 TRBV28
CASSADRGAYEQYF TRBJ2-7 TRBV6-4
CASSAGTGANYGYTF TRBJ1-2 TRBV7-9